Each of the 26 T cell receptor beta chains below was sequenced from the same sample in a study of control samples from healthy donors and cancer patients. TCRdb's copy holds only in-frame clones and misses some; the assay was immunoSEQ multiplex PCR. Found here are about 180,000 clones, 90% of them singletons; the top ten hold roughly 1.5%. The sequencing input was blood. Every receptor here comes from a woman aged 50 to 65 in good health.

This clone is termed medium-sized (0.01 to 0.1%). The chain uses TRBV19 and TRBJ1-6; weak D call: TRBD1 (6 bases). Germline-derived CDR1 and CDR2 are LNHDA and SQIVND (reference sequence). The CDR3 runs 15 residues. V dropped 6 bases and J dropped 7 bases, with 16 bases sitting between them. CDR3 sequence reads: CASSKQGQRNSPLHF. CDR3 nucleotides: TGTGCCAGTAGCAAACAGGGTCAGAGGAATTCACCCCTCCACTTT.

V is TRBV25-1 and J is TRBJ1-2, with D perhaps TRBD1 (5 bases). Between the trimmed V and J ends, which lost 6 bases and 0 bases, there was a span of 11 bases. The CDR3 contains 14 residues. Germline V gene data show CDR1 as MGHDK and CDR2 as SYGVNS. In DNA form, the CDR3 reads TGTGCCAGCAGCAAGACAGAAACTAACTATGGCTACACCTTC. This translates into CASSKTETNYGYTF.

This clone was recorded only once. This chain connects TRBV30 to TRBJ1-2, with a tentative D call TRBD1 (5 bases). The CDR3 extends over 14 amino acids. Trimming took 0 bases from V and 3 from J, leaving 11 bases between them. The germline V gene has CDR1 GTSNPN and CDR2 SVGIG (reference sequence). In DNA, the CDR3 is TGTGCCTGGAGTGTAGGAGTGGGGGACTATGGCTACACCTTC. It is translated as CAWSVGVGDYGYTF.

This clone occurred once. The chain couples TRBV5-4 to TRBJ2-5; 10 bases are shared with TRBD2. CDR3 length: 16 amino acids. The germline V gene has CDR1 SGHNT and CDR2 YYREEE (reference sequence). J lost 1 base, V lost 3 bases, and 6 bases had no gene match. The CDR3 region has the DNA TGTGCCAGCAGCTCCGGATCTAGCGGGAGCCAAGAGACCCAGTACTTC. This translates into CASSSGSSGSQETQYF.

The CDR3 DNA is TGTGCCAGCAGCCTAATAATGAACACTGAAGCTTTCTTT. As protein: CASSLIMNTEAFF. The V gene is TRBV27, the J gene TRBJ1-1, with no clear D. Looked up from germline, CDR1 is MNHEY and CDR2 is SMNVEV (reference sequence). V shed 6 bases and J shed 0 bases, with 8 bases lying between them. The CDR3 runs 13 residues.

The chain has TRBV7-3 and TRBJ2-1, with D possibly TRBD1 on 5 matching bases. There are 14 residues in the CDR3. Looked up from germline, CDR1 is SGHTA and CDR2 is FQGTGA. Trimming shortened V by 0 bases and J by 5 bases, and 8 bases separated the two germline ends. The CDR3 sequence: CASSLTRDNNEQFF. DNA of the CDR3: TGTGCCAGCAGCTTAACCAGGGATAACAATGAGCAGTTCTTC.

The V and J genes are TRBV3-1 (or the pseudogene TRBV3-2) and TRBJ1-1; D ambiguous. The CDR3 totals 14 residues. V lost 6 bases to trimming and J lost 4 bases, with 15 bases between them. CDR1 is LGHDT, CDR2 YNNKEL, per germline (reference sequence). CDR3 coding DNA: TGTGCCAGCAGTTTCGCCCAACCGTCCACTGAAGCTTTCTTT. Translation: CASSFAQPSTEAFF.

V is TRBV4-2 and J is TRBJ1-1, with 7 bases matching TRBD1. The germline gives CDR1 LGHNA, CDR2 YNFKEQ. Unmatched junction bases numbered 6, after V lost 2 bases and J lost 6 bases. The CDR3 is 14 amino acids. This chain's CDR3 is CASSQQGTVAEAFF. The DNA for the CDR3 is TGTGCCAGCAGCCAACAAGGGACAGTCGCTGAAGCTTTCTTT.

The rearrangement links TRBV9 to TRBJ2-1; weak D call: TRBD2 (5 bases). Per the germline V gene, CDR1 is SGDLS and CDR2 is YYNGEE. CDR3 size: 15 residues. V was shortened by 1 base and J by 9 bases, with 17 bases between the two germline ends. CDR3 loop: CASSVTSGIVAEQFF. The CDR3 nucleotides are TGTGCCAGCAGCGTAACTAGTGGGATTGTGGCTGAGCAGTTCTTC.

The chain has TRBV4-3 and TRBJ1-5, with unresolved D. The germline CDR1 and CDR2 sequences are LGHNA and YSLEER. This CDR3 region has 15 residues. Trimming removed 0 bases at V and 3 bases at J, with 9 bases between. CDR3 residues: CASSQDSRNNQPQHF. The CDR3 bases are TGCGCCAGCAGCCAAGATAGCAGGAACAATCAGCCCCAGCATTTT.

The chain uses TRBV28 and TRBJ2-5; D is unresolved. V lost 5 bases and J lost 5, with 3 bases in between. The CDR3 extends over 10 amino acids. Germline V gives CDR1 MDHEN, CDR2 SYDVKM. CDR3 amino acids: CASSRETQYF. The CDR3 DNA sequence: TGTGCCAGCAGTCGGGAGACCCAGTACTTC.

The CDR3 sequence: CASGLRTSYSVKSNGYTF. CDR3 nucleotides: TGTGCCAGCGGCCTTCGTACTAGCTATTCGGTAAAATCGAATGGCTACACCTTC. The V and J genes are TRBV7-2 and TRBJ1-2; D gene unclear. V was trimmed by 8 bases and J by 6 bases, leaving 31 bases between them. Germline CDR1 reads SGHTA; CDR2 reads FQGNSA. This CDR3 is built from 18 residues.

This chain joins TRBV19 and TRBJ2-3; D ambiguous. In germline, CDR1 is LNHDA, CDR2 SQIVND (reference sequence). V was pared by 1 base and J by 0 bases, with 8 bases between. This CDR3 region has 15 residues. The CDR3: CASSIARSSTDTQYF. The CDR3 DNA reads TGTGCCAGTAGTATAGCACGGTCTAGCACAGATACGCAGTATTTT.

The chain joins TRBV24-1 to TRBJ2-5, with 9 bases matching TRBD1. This CDR3 comprises 18 residues. V dropped 5 bases and J dropped 0; count of bases not matched to a gene: 12. Germline-derived CDR1 and CDR2 are KGHDR and SFDVKD. The CDR3 sequence: CATSAHSGQGQYQETQYF. DNA of the CDR3: TGTGCCACCAGTGCCCACTCGGGACAGGGCCAGTACCAAGAGACCCAGTACTTC.

This chain joins TRBV11-2 and TRBJ1-6, with no clear D. The germline V gene has CDR1 SGHAT and CDR2 FQNNGV. The CDR3 is 15 residues long. The V end lost 3 bases, the J end lost 5 bases, and 11 bases lay between the germline ends. CDR3 sequence reads: CASSFSSGNNSPLHF. The CDR3 region has the DNA TGTGCCAGCAGCTTTTCGTCGGGTAATAATTCACCCCTCCACTTT.

V is TRBV7-2 and J is TRBJ1-2, with 8 bases that match TRBD1. Germline assignment: CDR1 SGHTA and CDR2 FQGNSA. The CDR3 covers 14 residues. The junction had 3 bases not matched to a gene; V was cut back by 3 bases and J by 3 bases. Written as DNA, the CDR3 is TGTGCCAGCAGCTTCGCGACAGGGGACTATGGCTACACCTTC. Translated, it gives CASSFATGDYGYTF.

The chain employs TRBV6-1 and TRBJ1-4, with unresolved D. The V end was cut by 0 bases, the J end by 8 bases, with 10 bases between. The CDR3 has 14 amino acids. From germline, CDR1 is MNHNS and CDR2 SASEGT. The CDR3 DNA reads TGTGCCAGCAGTGAAGCGGTCATGGTGGAAAAACTGTTTTTT. Translation: CASSEAVMVEKLFF.

This clone was seen a handful of times. The identical CDR3 is also encoded by other nucleotide sequences in the sample. The V call is TRBV27, the J call TRBJ2-7; 7 nucleotides line up with TRBD2. V shed 5 bases and J 2 bases; nucleotides not matched to a gene: 9. CDR1 is MNHEY and CDR2 is SMNVEV in the germline V gene (reference sequence). The CDR3 spans 15 residues. CDR3 protein: CASSPGGRGTYEQYF. The CDR3 region has the DNA TGTGCCAGCAGTCCGGGGGGTAGGGGTACCTACGAGCAGTACTTC.

This rearrangement joins TRBV9 to TRBJ1-4, with a possible D match to TRBD1 (6 bases). The V end was cut by 0 bases, the J end by 7 bases, with 13 bases between. Per the germline V gene, CDR1 is SGDLS and CDR2 is YYNGEE. This CDR3 has 15 amino acids. CDR3 amino acids: CASSVGRRGIEKLFF. The CDR3 DNA reads as TGTGCCAGCAGCGTAGGCCGGAGGGGGATTGAAAAACTGTTTTTT.

V usage is TRBV24-1 and J usage is TRBJ1-1; no reliable D call. V gave up 4 bases and J gave up 9 bases, with 14 bases separating them. Per the germline V gene, CDR1 is KGHDR and CDR2 is SFDVKD. This CDR3 spans 13 amino acids. In DNA form, the CDR3 reads TGTGCCACCAGTGACCCCGGTCGGGATAAAGCTTTCTTT. It codes for CATSDPGRDKAFF.

The chain joins TRBV4-1 to TRBJ1-5; no reliable D call. The V end lost 1 base, the J end lost 4 bases, and 17 bases lay between the germline ends. In germline, CDR1 is MGHRA, CDR2 YSYEKL. This CDR3 has 17 amino acids. In nucleotides, the CDR3 is TGCGCCAGCAGCCAAGGGCCGCAAGGTAGGGCAAATCAGCCCCAGCATTTT. Translated: CASSQGPQGRANQPQHF.

The rearrangement joins TRBV7-2 to TRBJ2-7; the D gene is possibly TRBD2 (5 bases). CDR3 length: 14 residues. Germline assignment: CDR1 SGHTA and CDR2 FQGNSA. V lost 6 bases and J lost 0, with 12 bases in between. DNA of the CDR3: TGTGCCAGCAGGGTAGAGCGGTACTCCTACGAGCAGTACTTC. This gives the protein CASRVERYSYEQYF.

The chain uses TRBV6-5 and TRBJ2-3; no clear D. Germline CDR1 reads MNHEY; CDR2 reads SVGAGI. V dropped 0 bases and J dropped 2 bases, with 9 bases sitting between them. This CDR3 region has 15 residues. This CDR3 reads CASSYSRGNTDTQYF. Here the CDR3 DNA reads TGTGCCAGCAGTTACTCGAGAGGAAACACAGATACGCAGTATTTT.

The table lists this clone with a count of one. At the DNA level, this CDR3 is encoded by other sequences in the same sample as well. V gene TRBV27 combines with J gene TRBJ1-5; 11 bases match TRBD1. CDR3 length equals 15 residues. Trimming removed 2 bases from V and 4 bases from J; junction bases left unmatched: 1. The germline CDR1 and CDR2 sequences are MNHEY and SMNVEV (reference sequence). CDR3 protein: CASSLGTGGNQPQHF. As DNA, the CDR3 is TGTGCCAGCAGTTTAGGGACAGGGGGGAATCAGCCCCAGCATTTT.

The V call is TRBV28, the J call TRBJ1-5; 8 bases fit TRBD1. The V gene end was trimmed by 6 bases and the J gene end by 5 bases; junction bases not matched to a gene: 6. This CDR3 region has 14 residues. The germline V gene encodes CDR1 MDHEN and CDR2 SYDVKM. This CDR3 reads CASRLRGRYQPQHF. The CDR3, as DNA: TGTGCCAGCAGGCTCAGGGGGCGTTATCAGCCCCAGCATTTT.

This CDR3 is CASMAGGNQPQHF. CDR3 coding DNA: TGTGCCAGCATGGCGGGTGGCAATCAGCCCCAGCATTTT. The chain joins TRBV12-3 or TRBV12-4 to TRBJ1-5; D ambiguous. The CDR3 contains 13 residues. V was cut by 7 bases and J by 2 bases, with 9 bases left in between.